This T cell receptor beta chain stems from a study of shared clonotypes between healthy human individuals. Background on the study: Researchers assigned three CD4 naive, three CD4 memory, two CD8 naive and one CD8 memory plate to each donor.

Sequenced by immunoSEQ multiplex PCR; TCRdb stores in-frame clones only, minus some. The table shows around 88,000 clones, with less than 80% occurring only once. CDR3 length: 16 residues. With 0 bases clipped from V and 0 bases from J, the junction kept 2 bases outside the gene matches. CDR1 is MGHRA and CDR2 is YSYEKL in the germline V gene. The V call is TRBV4-1, the J call TRBJ2-5, with 9 bases fitting TRBD1. The sample taken for sequencing was memory CD8+ T cells sorted from blood. The sample's subset: CD45RO+ cells pooled with CCR7-negative TemRA cells. The origin of this receptor is a man aged 30-40 years in good health. DNA of the CDR3: TGCGCCAGCAGCCAAGACGACAGGGGGAACCAAGAGACCCAGTACTTC. Encoded protein: CASSQDDRGNQETQYF.